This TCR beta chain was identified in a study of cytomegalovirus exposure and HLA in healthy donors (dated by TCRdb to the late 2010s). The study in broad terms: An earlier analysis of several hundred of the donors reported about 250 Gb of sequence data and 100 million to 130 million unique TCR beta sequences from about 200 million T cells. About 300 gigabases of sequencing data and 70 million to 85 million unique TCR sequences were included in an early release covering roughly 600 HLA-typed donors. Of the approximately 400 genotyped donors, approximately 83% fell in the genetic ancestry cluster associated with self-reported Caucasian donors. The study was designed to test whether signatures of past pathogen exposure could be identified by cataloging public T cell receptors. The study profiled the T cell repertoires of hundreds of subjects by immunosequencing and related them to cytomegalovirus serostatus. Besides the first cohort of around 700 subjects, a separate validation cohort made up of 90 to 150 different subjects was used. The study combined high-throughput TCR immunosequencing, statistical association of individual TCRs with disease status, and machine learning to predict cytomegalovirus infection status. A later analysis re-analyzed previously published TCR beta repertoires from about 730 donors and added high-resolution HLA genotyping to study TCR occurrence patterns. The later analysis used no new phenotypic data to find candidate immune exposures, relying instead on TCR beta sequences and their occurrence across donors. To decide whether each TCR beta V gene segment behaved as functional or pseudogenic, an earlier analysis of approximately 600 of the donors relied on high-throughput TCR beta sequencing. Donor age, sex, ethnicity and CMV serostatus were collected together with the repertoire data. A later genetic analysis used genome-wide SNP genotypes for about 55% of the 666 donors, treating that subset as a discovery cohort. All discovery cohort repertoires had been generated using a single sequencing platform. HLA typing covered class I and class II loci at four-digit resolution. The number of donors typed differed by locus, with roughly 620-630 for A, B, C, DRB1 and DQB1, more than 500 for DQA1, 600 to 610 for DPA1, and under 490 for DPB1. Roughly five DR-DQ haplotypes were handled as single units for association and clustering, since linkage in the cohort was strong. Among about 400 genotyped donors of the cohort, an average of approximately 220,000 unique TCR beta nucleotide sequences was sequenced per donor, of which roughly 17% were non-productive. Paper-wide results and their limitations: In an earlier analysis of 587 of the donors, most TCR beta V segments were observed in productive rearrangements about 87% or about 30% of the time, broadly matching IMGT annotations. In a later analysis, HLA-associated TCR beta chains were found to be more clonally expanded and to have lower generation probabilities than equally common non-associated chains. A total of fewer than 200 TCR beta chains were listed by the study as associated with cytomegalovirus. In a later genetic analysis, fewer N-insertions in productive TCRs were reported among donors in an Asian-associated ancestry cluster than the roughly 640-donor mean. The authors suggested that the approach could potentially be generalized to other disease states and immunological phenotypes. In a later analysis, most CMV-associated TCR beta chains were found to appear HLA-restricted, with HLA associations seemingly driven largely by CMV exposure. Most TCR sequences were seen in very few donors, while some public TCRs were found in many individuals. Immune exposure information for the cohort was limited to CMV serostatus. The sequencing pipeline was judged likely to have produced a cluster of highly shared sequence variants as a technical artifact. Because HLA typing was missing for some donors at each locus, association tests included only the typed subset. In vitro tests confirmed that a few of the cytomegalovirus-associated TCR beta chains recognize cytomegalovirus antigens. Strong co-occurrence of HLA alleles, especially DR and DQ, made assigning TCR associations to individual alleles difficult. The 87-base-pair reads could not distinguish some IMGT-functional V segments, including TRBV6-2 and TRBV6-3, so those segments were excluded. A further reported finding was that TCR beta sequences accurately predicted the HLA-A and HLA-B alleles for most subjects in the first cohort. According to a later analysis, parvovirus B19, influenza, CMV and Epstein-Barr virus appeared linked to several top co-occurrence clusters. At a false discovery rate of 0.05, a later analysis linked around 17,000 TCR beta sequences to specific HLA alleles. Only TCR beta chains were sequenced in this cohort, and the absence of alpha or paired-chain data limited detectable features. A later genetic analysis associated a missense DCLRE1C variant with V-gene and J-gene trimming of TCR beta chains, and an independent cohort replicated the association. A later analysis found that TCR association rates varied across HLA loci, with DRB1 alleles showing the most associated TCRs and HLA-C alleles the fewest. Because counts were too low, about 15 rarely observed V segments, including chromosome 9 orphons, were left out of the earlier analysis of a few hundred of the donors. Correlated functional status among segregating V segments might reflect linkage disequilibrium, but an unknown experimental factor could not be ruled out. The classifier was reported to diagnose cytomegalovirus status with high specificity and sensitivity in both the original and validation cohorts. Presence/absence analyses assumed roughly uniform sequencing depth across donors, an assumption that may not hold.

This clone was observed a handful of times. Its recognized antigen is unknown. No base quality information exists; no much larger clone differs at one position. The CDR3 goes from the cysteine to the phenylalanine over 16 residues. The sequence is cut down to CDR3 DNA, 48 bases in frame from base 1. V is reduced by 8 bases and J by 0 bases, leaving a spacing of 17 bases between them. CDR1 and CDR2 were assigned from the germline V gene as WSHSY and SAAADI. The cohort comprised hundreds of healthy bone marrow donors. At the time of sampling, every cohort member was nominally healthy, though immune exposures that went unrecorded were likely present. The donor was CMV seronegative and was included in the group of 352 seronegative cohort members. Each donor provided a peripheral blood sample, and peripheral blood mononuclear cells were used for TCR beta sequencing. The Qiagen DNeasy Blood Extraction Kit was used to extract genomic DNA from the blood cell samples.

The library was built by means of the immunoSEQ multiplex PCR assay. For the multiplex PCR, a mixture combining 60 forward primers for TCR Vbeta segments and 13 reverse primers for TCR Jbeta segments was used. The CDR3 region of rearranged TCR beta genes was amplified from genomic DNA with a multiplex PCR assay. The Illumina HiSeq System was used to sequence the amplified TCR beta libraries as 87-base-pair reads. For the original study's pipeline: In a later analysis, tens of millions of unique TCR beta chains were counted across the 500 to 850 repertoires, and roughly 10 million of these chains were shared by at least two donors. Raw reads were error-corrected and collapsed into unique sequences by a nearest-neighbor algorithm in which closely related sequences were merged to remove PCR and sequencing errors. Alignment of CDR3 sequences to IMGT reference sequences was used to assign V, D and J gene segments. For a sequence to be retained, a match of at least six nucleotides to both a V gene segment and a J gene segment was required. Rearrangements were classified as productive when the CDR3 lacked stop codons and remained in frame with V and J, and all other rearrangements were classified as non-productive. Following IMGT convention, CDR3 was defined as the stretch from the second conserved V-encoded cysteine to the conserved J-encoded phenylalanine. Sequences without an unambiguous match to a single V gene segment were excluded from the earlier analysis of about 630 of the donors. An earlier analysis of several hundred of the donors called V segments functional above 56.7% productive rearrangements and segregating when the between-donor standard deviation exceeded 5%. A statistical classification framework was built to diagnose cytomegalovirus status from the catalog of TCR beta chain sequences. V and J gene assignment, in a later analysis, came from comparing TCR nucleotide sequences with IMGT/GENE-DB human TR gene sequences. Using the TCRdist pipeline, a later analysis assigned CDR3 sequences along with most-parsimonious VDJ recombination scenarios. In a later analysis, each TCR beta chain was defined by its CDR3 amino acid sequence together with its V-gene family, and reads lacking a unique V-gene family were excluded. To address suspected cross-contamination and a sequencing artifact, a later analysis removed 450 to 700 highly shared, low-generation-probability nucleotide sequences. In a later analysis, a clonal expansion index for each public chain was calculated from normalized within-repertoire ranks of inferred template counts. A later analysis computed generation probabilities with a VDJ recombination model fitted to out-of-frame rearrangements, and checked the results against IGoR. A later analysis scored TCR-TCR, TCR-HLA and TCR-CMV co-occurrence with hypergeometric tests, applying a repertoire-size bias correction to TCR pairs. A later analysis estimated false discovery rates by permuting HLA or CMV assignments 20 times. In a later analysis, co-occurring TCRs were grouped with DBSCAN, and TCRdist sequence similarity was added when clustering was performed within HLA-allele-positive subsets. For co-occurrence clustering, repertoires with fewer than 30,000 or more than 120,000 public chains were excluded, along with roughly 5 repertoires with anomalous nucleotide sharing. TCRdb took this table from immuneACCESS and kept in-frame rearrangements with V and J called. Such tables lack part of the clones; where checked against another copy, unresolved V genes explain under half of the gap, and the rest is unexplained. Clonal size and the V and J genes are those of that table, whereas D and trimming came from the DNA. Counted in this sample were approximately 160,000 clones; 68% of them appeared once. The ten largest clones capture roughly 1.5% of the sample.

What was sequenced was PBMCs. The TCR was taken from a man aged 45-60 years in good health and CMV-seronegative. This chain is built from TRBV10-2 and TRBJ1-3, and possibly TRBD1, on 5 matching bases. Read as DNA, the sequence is TGCGCCAGCCGTATATCCAGGGTGAGCTCTGGAAACACCATATATTTT. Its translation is CASRISRVSSGNTIYF.